This is a list of T cell receptor beta chains from one sample in a study of T cells in tuberculosis. Sequencing was performed with immunoSEQ multiplex PCR; in TCRdb, only in-frame clones are kept and a portion is missing. The sample has 80,000 to 90,000 clones; approximately 90% are singletons. Specimen: CD1b-GMM tetramer-negative cells sorted from PBMCs. These receptors were taken from an adult woman with latent tuberculosis. CDR3s leave out the opening cysteine and the closing phenylalanine or tryptophan. The order of the fields is D gene, V gene, CDR3 protein. The D gene is left open where the match is weak.

. | TRBV6-6 | ASSLDLQTEAF
. | TRBV7-9 | ASSLGTGRNWPQH
. | TRBV27 | ASSFSSGVGDTQY
. | TRBV7-2 | ASSLVPAGSGNTIY
. | TRBV7-6 | ASSSSVETQY
. | TRBV19 | ASSTGQRYNEQF
TRBD1 | TRBV6-5 | ASSWGQGGETQY
TRBD2 | TRBV7-9 | ASSLDGTILY
. | TRBV5-1 | ASSPGSGEYEQY
. | TRBV14 | ASSHDRYNSPLH
. | TRBV6-1 | ASSEAPSAKNIQY
TRBD1 | TRBV19 | ASAQGKSTDTQY
TRBD1 | TRBV15 | ATSKTGKDTGELF
. | TRBV4-1 | ASSQDRSGANTEAF
TRBD1 | TRBV23-1 | ASSHRQTGNGEQF
TRBD1 | TRBV9 | ASSVELDRAGGYT
TRBD1 | TRBV5-1 | ASSWGQGALYEQY
. | TRBV6-6 | ASSFGWDNNYGYT
TRBD2 | TRBV6-1 | ASSAGWGSGGLTDTQY
TRBD2 | TRBV5-1 | ASRLAGGQTDTQY
TRBD1 | TRBV29-1 | SAEGQPNTEAF
. | TRBV7-6 | ASSLWQRNTGELF
. | TRBV5-1 | ASGLALGTDTQY
TRBD2 | TRBV4-2 | ASSQGGSGGASEQF
. | TRBV5-4 | ASSPGGGWDLNGYT
. | TRBV5-4 | ASSLDHSYEQY
. | TRBV6-1 | ASTEIGDYGYT
TRBD1 | TRBV6-5 | ASSGSGGKVYGYT
. | TRBV5-4 | ASSPSRILTYEQY
. | TRBV7-9 | ASSSQGYGQPQH
. | TRBV14 | ASSQDYGGTLSGNTIY
TRBD2 | TRBV7-6 | ASSLREGETQY
TRBD1 | TRBV6-4 | ASTQFSGTGGATGANVLT
. | TRBV7-8 | ASSLQVKRRVGTEAF
. | TRBV6-5 | ASSSAGRNTEAF
. | TRBV28 | ASSRDSYGYT
TRBD2 | TRBV7-2 | ASSRTSGGSYEQY